Listed here are 25 T cell receptor beta chains from one sample, sequenced in a study of blood T cell repertoires in COVID-19. Some clones are missing from TCRdb's copy, which holds only in-frame ones; the method was immunoSEQ multiplex PCR. The table has about 260,000 clones, roughly 86% seen once. What was sequenced was peripheral blood. These receptor sequences come from a human donor in a cohort sampled during active COVID-19.

V usage is TRBV4-3 and J usage is TRBJ1-3; tentatively, D is TRBD1 (5 bases). V dropped 3 bases and J dropped 2 bases, with 14 bases sitting between them. CDR3 length: 16 amino acids. Germline lookup yields CDR1 LGHNA and CDR2 YSLEER. The CDR3 DNA reads as TGCGCCAGCAGCCAGGCTCGGGGGGTTGCTGGAAACACCATATATTTT. As protein: CASSQARGVAGNTIYF.

The gene calls are TRBV6-1 and TRBJ2-2; possible D gene TRBD1, 7 bases. V was clipped by 2 bases and J by 4 bases, with 8 bases between them. Germline V gene lookup returns CDR1 MNHNS and CDR2 SASEGT. The CDR3 extends over 14 amino acids. For the CDR3, the DNA is TGTGCCAGCAGTGAACAGGGGGGCACCGGGGAGCTGTTTTTT. Protein: CASSEQGGTGELFF.

This clone has just a few counts. V is TRBV4-1 and J is TRBJ2-7, with TRBD2 matching 9 bases. Germline values: CDR1 MGHRA, CDR2 YSYEKL. Trimming at V came to 3 bases and at J to 6 bases, leaving 6 bases not matched to a gene. CDR3 length: 14 amino acids. CDR3 sequence: CASSQPGLAFEQYF. The CDR3 coding sequence is TGCGCCAGCAGCCAGCCGGGACTAGCTTTCGAGCAGTACTTC.

The chain combines TRBV18 with TRBJ1-5; weak D call: TRBD1 (5 bases). CDR1 and CDR2 (germline): KGHSH, LQKENI. The CDR3 is 15 amino acids. V lost 0 bases and J 6 bases, leaving 12 bases between the germline ends. This CDR3 is CASSPPGQGAQPQHF. In DNA form, the CDR3 reads TGTGCCAGCTCACCACCGGGTCAGGGTGCTCAGCCCCAGCATTTT. The full variable domain, completed using reference TRBV18 and TRBJ1-5, is NAGVMQNPRHLVRRRGQEARLRCSPMKGHSHVYWYRQLPEEGLKFMVYLQKENIIDESGMPKERFSAEFPKEGPSILRIQQVVRGDSAAYFCASSPPGQGAQPQHFGDGTRLSIL.

The chain links TRBV27 to TRBJ1-1; D call uncertain. The length of the CDR3 is 13 residues. Trimming removed 3 bases from V and 5 bases from J, with 10 bases in between. Germline values: CDR1 MNHEY, CDR2 SMNVEV (reference sequence). CDR3 sequence reads: CASSLSGRTEAFF. The CDR3 coding sequence is TGTGCCAGCAGTTTGTCCGGGAGGACTGAAGCTTTCTTT.

V gene TRBV5-1 combines with J gene TRBJ1-1; weak D call: TRBD1 (6 bases). Germline CDR1 is SGHRS and CDR2 is YFSETQ. The CDR3 consists of 15 residues. V was trimmed by 2 bases and J by 1 base, leaving 12 bases between them. The CDR3 bases are TGCGCCAGCAGCTTCCGCAGGGGAGAGAACACTGAAGCTTTCTTT. Protein sequence: CASSFRRGENTEAFF.

The chain combines TRBV3-1 (or the pseudogene TRBV3-2) with TRBJ2-7, with 7 bases lining up with TRBD1. The CDR3 runs to 14 residues. After removal of 4 bases from V and 0 bases from J, the junction contained 3 bases not matched to a gene. Germline V gene sequence: CDR1 LGHDT, CDR2 YNNKEL (reference sequence). The CDR3 DNA is TGTGCCAGCAGCCTACGGACAGGCTCCTACGAGCAGTACTTC. It encodes CASSLRTGSYEQYF.

The V and J genes are TRBV19 and TRBJ1-2; 7 nucleotides line up with TRBD1. Germline assignment: CDR1 LNHDA and CDR2 SQIVND (reference sequence). V was pared by 4 bases and J by 2 bases, with 10 bases of the junction left unmatched. The CDR3 sequence is 16 residues long. The CDR3 DNA sequence: TGTGCCAGTAGTACCCCCCCGGGACAGCCCAACTATGGCTACACCTTC. Amino acid sequence: CASSTPPGQPNYGYTF.

The rearrangement joins TRBV18 to TRBJ2-7; D is ambiguous. The CDR3 contains 14 residues. Trimming stripped 0 bases from V and 6 bases from J, with 12 bases between. CDR1 and CDR2 (germline): KGHSH, LQKENI. The chain's CDR3 is CASSPPGLPSEQYF. The CDR3 DNA follows: TGTGCCAGCTCACCACCGGGCCTTCCCTCCGAGCAGTACTTC.

The V call is TRBV6-2 or TRBV6-3, the J call TRBJ2-7, with TRBD2 identical over 8 bases. V dropped 2 bases and J dropped 7; count of bases not matched to a gene: 10. The CDR3 has 15 amino acids. From germline, CDR1 is MNHEY and CDR2 SVGEGT. CDR3 nucleotide sequence: TGTGCCAGCAGTTACCCGGGACTAGGGGTTTGGGAGCAGTACTTC. Residues: CASSYPGLGVWEQYF.

The chain combines TRBV11-2 with TRBJ2-7; 8 bases are a match to TRBD2. V lost 4 bases and J lost 7; bases outside the gene matches: 9. The CDR3 sequence is 14 residues long. Per the germline V gene, CDR1 is SGHAT and CDR2 is FQNNGV. The CDR3 spells CASSSLAGSGEQYF. The CDR3 DNA is TGTGCCAGCAGCTCCTTAGCGGGATCAGGGGAGCAGTACTTC.

The chain links TRBV18 to TRBJ1-6; D is undetermined. The CDR3 sequence is 16 residues long. Germline assignment: CDR1 KGHSH and CDR2 LQKENI. Trimming took 1 base from V and 10 from J, leaving 17 bases between them. The CDR3 reads CASSPRAATMKSPLHF. CDR3 nucleotide sequence: TGTGCCAGCTCACCACGGGCTGCCACGATGAAGTCACCCCTCCACTTT.

The chain carries TRBV30 and TRBJ2-3, with TRBD2 matching 9 bases. Germline-derived CDR1 and CDR2 are GTSNPN and SVGIG (reference sequence). The CDR3 length is 13 residues. The V and J ends lost 5 bases and 6 bases, in that order; junction bases with no gene match: 6. CDR3 region: CAWASGVGDTQYF. In nucleotides, the CDR3 is TGTGCCTGGGCTAGCGGGGTAGGGGATACGCAGTATTTT.

Written as DNA, the CDR3 is TGTGCCAGCAGTGACTCGGGGACTAGCGGGGCGGATACGCAGTATTTT. It translates to CASSDSGTSGADTQYF. J is TRBJ2-3 and V is TRBV6-4, with 13 bases that match TRBD2. The CDR3 consists of 16 residues. Germline CDR1 is MRHNA and CDR2 is SNTAGT. The trim removed 0 bases at V and 6 bases at J, leaving 3 bases unmatched.

This sequence joins TRBV15 and TRBJ1-5; TRBD1 matches at 9 bases. Trimming at V came to 4 bases and at J to 5 bases, leaving 3 bases not matched to a gene. The CDR3 is 14 amino acids. Germline CDR1 and CDR2: LNHNV and YYDKDF (reference sequence). CDR3 coding DNA: TGTGCCACCAGCACGGGACAGGGCGATCAGCCCCAGCATTTT. Encoded protein: CATSTGQGDQPQHF.

The V call is TRBV27, the J call TRBJ2-7; the match to TRBD2 covers 7 bases. V was pared by 5 bases and J by 4 bases, with 11 bases of the junction left unmatched. CDR1 is MNHEY and CDR2 is SMNVEV in the germline V gene (reference sequence). The length of the CDR3 is 15 residues. The CDR3: CASSPQATSRYEQYF. The CDR3 DNA is TGTGCCAGCAGTCCCCAAGCGACTAGCAGATACGAGCAGTACTTC.

The chain couples TRBV7-9 to TRBJ1-2, with TRBD1 as a possible D gene (6 bases). The V gene lost 2 bases and the J gene lost 3 bases, with 10 bases spanning the gap. Looked up from germline, CDR1 is SEHNR and CDR2 is FQNEAQ (reference sequence). The CDR3 runs to 14 residues. CDR3 nucleotide sequence: TGTGCCAGCAGCTTAAAACAGGGTGACTATGGCTACACCTTC. Translating gives CASSLKQGDYGYTF. Drawing the rest from reference TRBV7-9 and TRBJ1-2, the complete variable domain is DTGVSQNPRHKITKRGQNVTFRCDPISEHNRLYWYRQTLGQGPEFLTYFQNEAQLEKSRLLSDRFSAERPKGSFSTLEIQRTEQGDSAMYLCASSLKQGDYGYTFGSGTRLTVV.

The sample holds one count of this clone. V and J are TRBV23-1 and TRBJ1-5; 8 bases agree with TRBD1. TRBV23-1 is an ORF for which the function is uncertain. The CDR3 is 18 amino acids. J gave up 5 bases and V 5 bases, and 17 bases lay outside the gene matches. The CDR3 DNA reads TGCGCCAGCAGTGCCCCCGGGACAGGTGTTGTATCGTATCAGCCCCAGCATTTT. Translated: CASSAPGTGVVSYQPQHF.

The chain recombines TRBV12-3 or TRBV12-4 with TRBJ1-1; D is ambiguous. The CDR3 is 12 residues long. Trimming removed 3 bases at V and 3 bases at J, with 5 bases between. CDR3 coding DNA: TGTGCCAGCAGTTTTCGTTACACTGAAGCTTTCTTT. Amino acid sequence: CASSFRYTEAFF.

The chain recombines TRBV7-2 with TRBJ2-7, with no clear D. The V gene's germline CDR1 is SGHTA and CDR2 FQGNSA. This CDR3 region has 14 residues. With 7 bases removed from V and 4 bases from J, the gap between germline ends came to 17 bases. The CDR3 DNA reads TGTGCCAGCAACCATAACCCCCCCGGTTACGAGCAGTACTTC. Encoded protein: CASNHNPPGYEQYF. Combining the CDR3 with reference TRBV7-2 and TRBJ2-7 gives the whole variable domain GAGVSQSPSNKVTEKGKDVELRCDPISGHTALYWYRQSLGQGLEFLIYFQGNSAPDKSGLPSDRFSAERTGGSVSTLTIQRTQQEDSAVYLCASNHNPPGYEQYFGPGTRLTVT.

The chain uses TRBV6-2 or TRBV6-3 and TRBJ2-4, with 9 bases lining up with TRBD1. Germline assignment: CDR1 MNHEY and CDR2 SVGEGT. V dropped 2 bases and J dropped 8; count of bases not matched to a gene: 4. The CDR3 runs 14 residues. CDR3: CASSYAGQGYIQYF. Here the CDR3 DNA reads TGTGCCAGCAGTTACGCGGGACAGGGCTACATTCAGTACTTC.

The gene calls are TRBV24-1 and TRBJ1-2; D is unresolved. Between the trimmed V and J ends, which lost 4 bases and 5 bases, there was a span of 13 bases. In germline, CDR1 is KGHDR, CDR2 SFDVKD. This CDR3 is built from 14 residues. The CDR3 bases are TGTGCCACCAGTGACCCCACCCCAACTTATGGCTACACCTTC. It translates to CATSDPTPTYGYTF.

The gene calls are TRBV4-1 and TRBJ1-3, with D maybe TRBD1 (5 bases). V lost 1 base, J lost 0 bases, and 10 bases lay in between. The CDR3 consists of 16 residues. Germline assignment: CDR1 MGHRA and CDR2 YSYEKL. The CDR3 nucleotides are TGCGCCAGCAGCCAAGGGGACTTAGACTCTGGAAACACCATATATTTT. Translating it yields CASSQGDLDSGNTIYF.

This chain joins TRBV4-1 and TRBJ1-3; D is perhaps TRBD1 (5 bases). CDR3 length equals 13 residues. V lost 3 bases to trimming and J lost 5 bases, with 8 bases between them. Per germline, CDR1 MGHRA and CDR2 YSYEKL. CDR3 residues: CASSHLDRNTIYF. Written as DNA, the CDR3 is TGCGCCAGCAGCCATTTGGACAGAAACACCATATATTTT.

The chain has TRBV28 and TRBJ2-7; 9 bases map to TRBD1. The V gene end was trimmed by 7 bases and the J gene end by 5 bases; junction bases not matched to a gene: 9. Looked up from germline, CDR1 is MDHEN and CDR2 is SYDVKM. This CDR3 is 14 amino acids long. CDR3 DNA sequence: TGTGCCAGCAAGCTAGGGACAGGGCTAAACGAGCAGTACTTC. Its protein product is CASKLGTGLNEQYF. Looking up the rest from reference TRBV28 and TRBJ2-7 gives the full variable domain: DVKVTQSSRYLVKRTGEKVFLECVQDMDHENMFWYRQDPGLGLRLIYFSYDVKMKEKGDIPEGYSVSREKKERFSLILESASTNQTSMYLCASKLGTGLNEQYFGPGTRLTVT.